This T cell receptor beta chain is from a study of OX40 agonist ivuxolimab in advanced cancers. Study-level background: As their treatment, patients were administered ivuxolimab, an agonistic anti-OX40 (CD134) antibody. Six ivuxolimab dose levels, 0.01 to 10 mg/kg, were given intravenously every 2 weeks. Findings and limits, study-wide: Some patients who did not respond also had low normalized T-cell clonal expansion. The CD4+ and CD8+ T cells in the blood had expanded clonally by week 6 at 0.1 to 3.0 mg/kg.

Germline V gives CDR1 LNHDA, CDR2 SQIVND (reference sequence). V shed 5 bases, J shed 2 bases, and the junction held 5 bases outside the gene matches. CDR3 size: 14 residues. This clone came up once. Its cognate antigen is unknown. Measured with immunoSEQ multiplex PCR; TCRdb has only the in-frame clones, and not every one. The sample includes tens of thousands of clones, around 83% seen only once; the top ten take 2% to 2.5%. This sample comprised CD4+ or CD8+ T cells sorted from blood, obtained in a trial of the OX40 agonist ivuxolimab. The genes are TRBV19 and TRBJ2-5; TRBD2 matches at 7 bases. The receptor was isolated from an adult with an advanced solid tumor such as melanoma, head and neck, liver or kidney cancer. The CDR3 bases are TGTGCCAGTAGTTTTGGACTAGGTCAAGAGACCCAGTACTTC. Its protein is CASSFGLGQETQYF.